Sequencing of this T cell receptor beta chain was carried out in a study of identical twins (dated by TCRdb to the mid-2010s). A note on the overall study: TCR alpha and beta repertoires from monozygotic twins, unrelated adults of various ages and cord blood were deep-sequenced to test whether fetal clonotypes persist. To rule out contamination, replicate twin experiments were performed at different times with different library preparation protocols.

The CDR3 runs 16 amino acids, cysteine and phenylalanine included. Only CDR3 DNA remains: 48 bases, in frame from the first base. As encoded in the germline V gene, CDR1 is MNHEY while CDR2 is SVGAGI. V is trimmed back by 7 bases and J by 3 bases, and the junction contains 7 bases that no gene match accounts for. About this clonotype: What this receptor recognizes is not known. No much larger clone is present one base from it, and per-base qualities are unavailable.

Only healthy Caucasian donors were included. Three pairs of female monozygotic twins, all aged about 18 to 30 years, were included in the twin cohort. Peripheral blood mononuclear cells were the source from which RNA for the TCR libraries was isolated. Paper-wide results and their limitations: Recombination models systematically underestimated out-of-frame TCR alpha sharing in monozygotic twins but agreed with sharing between unrelated individuals. Fewer insertions were carried by abundant cord blood beta clonotypes, a similar but weaker trend appeared in young adult naive repertoires, and no such trend appeared in memory repertoires. Because the same donors could not be followed over many years, conclusions were based on cross-sectional statistical analysis. Compared with coincidental sharing between unrelated individuals, out-of-frame TCR alpha sequences shared between twins had an excess of sequences with low generation probability. A weaker excess of twin sharing was found in beta out-of-frame sequences because the signal-to-noise ratio was lowered by fewer shared sequences. Zero-insertion analyses could be partly confounded by invariant T cells such as MAIT and iNKT, although diverse VJ usage argued against such confounding for most clonotypes.

Library preparation was by 5' RACE. Instrument used: Illumina HiSeq 2000. A universal primer binding site was introduced by template switching, and a unique molecular identifier was present in the final cDNA, enabling accurate counting of TCR cDNA molecules. Specific primers in the conserved constant-segment region were used to synthesize first-strand cDNA for the TCR alpha and beta chains. To control for contamination, each cDNA library was double barcoded with a SMART-Mk sample barcode plus Illumina barcodes. TruSeq adapter sequences and Illumina sample barcodes were added in two successive PCR steps. Sequencing of the TCR alpha and beta cDNA libraries was done on the Illumina HiSeq platform using custom primers. The original methods were these. Unique molecular identifiers were extracted from raw reads with MiGEC, and CDR3 positions were determined with MiXCR. For each individual, recombination models were inferred using an EM algorithm with the repgenHMM and IGoR tools. Shared clonotype analysis was performed with the tcR package in R, normalizing sharing by the product of cloneset sizes. To study raw recombination free of thymic and clonal selection effects, out-of-frame nonproductive sequences were analyzed. TCRdb passed the public sequencing reads through fastp at Q25 and MiXCR, retaining productive beta sequences. Each CDR3 protein gets just one entry, which takes the most common genes and DNA from the rows behind it. TCRdb, not the authors, supplied the V and J calls. Recorded for this sample are some 500,000 distinct CDR3 sequences; around a tenth of them occurred a single time. In total, the top ten clones hold approximately 3.2% of the sample.

The same specimen was also included in a second study, on yellow fever vaccine responses in identical twins. The second study's authors report: The T cell response to vaccination in identical twins was reported by the authors to appear partly convergent and partly personalized. In identical twins, the study followed T cell clones that responded to the vaccine with precision.

The rearrangement combines TRBV6-5 with TRBJ2-2, with 11 bases matching TRBD2. The material sequenced was PBMCs. This TCR was recovered from a young woman in good health. CDR3 protein: CASTLAGGLDTGELFF. The bases are TGTGCCAGCACTTTAGCGGGGGGGCTAGACACCGGGGAGCTGTTTTTT.